These 20 T cell receptor beta chains share one sample of origin, sequenced in a study of long-term antiretroviral therapy in people with HIV. It was version v3.0 of the immunoSEQ assay that was run at survey level. The protocol was immunoSEQ multiplex PCR, while the TCRdb copy is restricted to in-frame clones and leaves out a portion. The sample includes some 35,000 clones, around 94% of them seen just once. Sequencing used unsorted PBMCs, obtained 4.1 years after starting antiretroviral therapy. The receptors here all came from a woman between 45 and 60 years old with HIV.

V gene TRBV27 combines with J gene TRBJ2-2; 8 bases are shared with TRBD1. CDR1 is MNHEY and CDR2 is SMNVEV in the germline V gene (reference sequence). V shed 2 bases and J 1 base; nucleotides not matched to a gene: 6. CDR3 length: 17 amino acids. The CDR3 nucleotides read TGTGCCAGCAGTTTAGGCGGACAGGGAGTGAACACCGGGGAGCTGTTTTTT. Translated: CASSLGGQGVNTGELFF.

The CDR3 DNA follows: TGTGCCAGCAGTGATCTGGGACATACCTACGAGCAGTACTTC. Protein sequence: CASSDLGHTYEQYF. The chain recombines TRBV6-1 with TRBJ2-7; tentatively, D is TRBD1 (6 bases). Germline CDR1 MNHNS, CDR2 SASEGT. The CDR3 is made up of 14 amino acids. Trimming took 3 bases from V and 2 from J, leaving 11 bases between them.

The count of this clone is one. V gene TRBV5-8 combines with J gene TRBJ1-5, with a possible D match to TRBD1 (5 bases). Trimming took off 4 bases at V and 0 bases at J, with 11 bases between the two ends. The germline V gene has CDR1 SGHTS and CDR2 YDEGEE. The CDR3 sequence is 15 residues long. CDR3 nucleotide sequence: TGTGCCAGCAGCCCAGAGACAGATAGCAATCAGCCCCAGCATTTT. Translating it yields CASSPETDSNQPQHF. Full variable domain (remainder filled in from reference TRBV5-8 and TRBJ1-5): EAGVTQSPTHLIKTRGQQATLRCSPISGHTSVYWYQQALGLGLQFLLWYDEGEERNRGNFPPRFSGRQFPNYSSELNVNALELEDSALYLCASSPETDSNQPQHFGDGTRLSIL.

The V call is TRBV10-3, the J call TRBJ1-3; D is possibly TRBD1 (5 bases). CDR1 and CDR2 from the germline V gene are ENHRY and SYGVKD. V was shortened by 8 bases and J by 0 bases, with 8 bases between the two germline ends. This CDR3 region has 13 residues. The CDR3 region has the DNA TGTGCCATCGGGGCGGACTCTGGAAACACCATATATTTT. Its translation is CAIGADSGNTIYF.

The chain combines TRBV4-2 with TRBJ2-5, with D maybe TRBD2 (6 bases). V lost 4 bases and J 4 bases, leaving 13 bases between the germline ends. The CDR3 sequence is 14 residues long. From germline, CDR1 is LGHNA and CDR2 YNFKEQ. The CDR3 DNA sequence: TGTGCCAGCAGCCCGCGGGATACCCCAGAGACCCAGTACTTC. It yields the protein CASSPRDTPETQYF.

The chain recombines TRBV9 with TRBJ2-2, with 9 bases aligning to TRBD2. Germline loops: CDR1 SGDLS, CDR2 YYNGEE. CDR3 length: 16 amino acids. Trimming at V came to 4 bases and at J to 2 bases, leaving 6 bases not matched to a gene. The chain's CDR3 is CASSFGSGGNTGELFF. CDR3 DNA: TGTGCCAGCAGCTTTGGTAGCGGGGGAAACACCGGGGAGCTGTTTTTT.

This sequence joins TRBV19 and TRBJ2-1, with 16 bases lining up with TRBD2. The CDR3 length is 16 residues. Germline CDR1 reads LNHDA; CDR2 reads SQIVND (reference sequence). Trimming removed 8 bases from V and 7 bases from J; junction bases left unmatched: 8. The DNA for the CDR3 is TGTGCCAGTGTACCCGGGACTAGCGGGGGGGGGAATGAGCAGTTCTTC. This codes for CASVPGTSGGGNEQFF.

CDR3 amino acids: CASSHNGPEQYF. The CDR3 DNA reads TGTGCCAGCAGCCATAACGGGCCCGAGCAGTACTTC. The rearrangement links TRBV14 to TRBJ2-7; D gene unclear. Per germline, CDR1 SGHDN and CDR2 FVKESK. V gave up 3 bases and J gave up 6 bases, with 9 bases separating them. This CDR3 contains 12 residues. The full variable domain, in which reference TRBV14 and TRBJ2-7 provide the parts outside the CDR3, is EAGVTQFPSHSVIEKGQTVTLRCDPISGHDNLYWYRRVMGKEIKFLLHFVKESKQDESGMPNNRFLAERTGGTYSTLKVQPAELEDSGVYFCASSHNGPEQYFGPGTRLTVT.

The V gene is TRBV11-2, the J gene TRBJ2-1, with 10 bases that match TRBD2. Germline V gives CDR1 SGHAT, CDR2 FQNNGV. Trimming at V came to 2 bases and at J to 8 bases, leaving 6 bases not matched to a gene. The CDR3 has 15 residues. CDR3 protein: CASSLRASGGHEQFF. The CDR3 nucleotides are TGTGCCAGCAGCTTACGGGCTAGCGGGGGACATGAGCAGTTCTTC. The full variable domain, its missing parts supplied by reference TRBV11-2 and TRBJ2-1, is EAGVAQSPRYKIIEKRQSVAFWCNPISGHATLYWYQQILGQGPKLLIQFQNNGVVDDSQLPKDRFSAERLKGVDSTLKIQPAKLEDSAVYLCASSLRASGGHEQFFGPGTRLTVL.

The V and J genes are TRBV30 and TRBJ1-5; no clear D gene. The germline CDR1 and CDR2 sequences are GTSNPN and SVGIG (reference sequence). The CDR3 contains 13 residues. The V end was cut by 2 bases, the J end by 0 bases, with 5 bases between. The CDR3, as DNA: TGTGCCTGGAGTCGTAATAGCAATCAGCCCCAGCATTTT. This translates into CAWSRNSNQPQHF.

This clone was seen only once. This rearrangement joins TRBV30 to TRBJ2-2; 7 bases line up with TRBD2. Germline trimming cut 2 bases from V and 3 bases from J; bases unmatched to any gene: 3. CDR1 and CDR2 from the germline V gene are GTSNPN and SVGIG (reference sequence). The CDR3 loop spans 14 amino acids. The CDR3 here is CAWSRGVYTGELFF. The CDR3 nucleotides read TGTGCCTGGAGTCGGGGGGTATACACCGGGGAGCTGTTTTTT.

The V and J genes are TRBV6-6 and TRBJ2-1, with 8 bases matching TRBD1. Looked up from germline, CDR1 is MNHNY and CDR2 is SVGAGI (reference sequence). The CDR3 has 14 residues. Losses at the gene ends were 2 bases for V and 9 bases for J; bases not matched to a gene: 6. The CDR3 DNA follows: TGTGCCAGCAGTTACGACAGGCAGGGGGCTGAGCAGTTCTTC. Protein product: CASSYDRQGAEQFF.

J is TRBJ1-6 and V is TRBV19; a possible D gene is TRBD1 (5 bases). V was shortened by 4 bases and J by 8 bases, with 15 bases between the two germline ends. CDR1 LNHDA and CDR2 SQIVND come from the germline V gene (reference sequence). The CDR3 has 15 residues. The CDR3 loop reads CASSRTAREDSPLHF. CDR3 DNA sequence: TGTGCCAGTAGTAGGACCGCCAGGGAGGATTCACCCCTCCACTTT.

V gene TRBV2 combines with J gene TRBJ2-6; the D is unclear. Germline V CDR1 and CDR2: SNHLY, FYNNEI. The CDR3 contains 14 residues. Trimming took 5 bases from V and 4 from J, leaving 9 bases between them. The CDR3: CASSKEPGANVLTF. DNA of the CDR3: TGTGCCAGCAGTAAGGAGCCGGGGGCCAACGTCCTGACTTTC.

The rearrangement uses TRBV5-1 and TRBJ2-4, with a weak D call TRBD1 (5 bases). The CDR3 is 16 amino acids. Germline V gives CDR1 SGHRS, CDR2 YFSETQ. Trimming stripped 2 bases from V and 0 bases from J, with 12 bases between. The chain's CDR3 is CASSLEPGIAKNIQYF. DNA for the CDR3: TGCGCCAGCAGCTTAGAGCCAGGGATAGCCAAAAACATTCAGTACTTC. The full variable domain, its missing parts supplied by reference TRBV5-1 and TRBJ2-4, is KAGVTQTPRYLIKTRGQQVTLSCSPISGHRSVSWYQQTPGQGLQFLFEYFSETQRNKGNFPGRFSGRQFSNSRSEMNVSTLELGDSALYLCASSLEPGIAKNIQYFGAGTRLSVL.

The count of this clone is one. This chain connects TRBV7-2 to TRBJ2-2; D is perhaps TRBD1 (6 bases). CDR1 and CDR2 from the germline V gene are SGHTA and FQGNSA. V lost 0 bases, J lost 0 bases, and 17 bases lay in between. The CDR3 is made up of 19 amino acids. In nucleotides, the CDR3 is TGTGCCAGCAGCTTAGCCCGGGACACCAAGACTCCGAACACCGGGGAGCTGTTTTTT. It is translated as CASSLARDTKTPNTGELFF. Variable domain in full (rest from reference TRBV7-2 and TRBJ2-2): GAGVSQSPSNKVTEKGKDVELRCDPISGHTALYWYRQSLGQGLEFLIYFQGNSAPDKSGLPSDRFSAERTGGSVSTLTIQRTQQEDSAVYLCASSLARDTKTPNTGELFFGEGSRLTVL.

This sequence joins TRBV6-5 and TRBJ1-2; possible D gene TRBD1, 6 bases. The CDR3 has 14 residues. V was pared by 3 bases and J by 4 bases, with 12 bases between. Germline values: CDR1 MNHEY, CDR2 SVGAGI. In DNA form, the CDR3 reads TGTGCCAGCAGTTATTTCACAGGGAGCTATGGCTACACCTTC. Its protein is CASSYFTGSYGYTF.

The V gene is TRBV28, the J gene TRBJ1-4; D remains unclear. The CDR3 has 15 residues. Germline V gene lookup returns CDR1 MDHEN and CDR2 SYDVKM. V lost 5 bases and J 8 bases, leaving 18 bases between the germline ends. The CDR3 coding sequence is TGTGCCAGCAGTCTATCCGCTCCTACAGCCGAAAAACTGTTTTTT. Protein: CASSLSAPTAEKLFF.

The sample holds a few counts of this clone. The rearrangement links TRBV6-4 to TRBJ2-7, with 10 bases fitting TRBD2. V shed 5 bases, J shed 7 bases, and the junction held 8 bases outside the gene matches. The CDR3 loop spans 14 amino acids. Germline lookup yields CDR1 MRHNA and CDR2 SNTAGT. The CDR3 sequence is CASSPSGGAGEQYF. CDR3 nucleotide sequence: TGTGCCAGCAGTCCGAGCGGGGGGGCCGGGGAGCAGTACTTC.

This chain joins TRBV9 and TRBJ1-1; D is unclear. The length of the CDR3 is 13 residues. Germline-derived CDR1 and CDR2 are SGDLS and YYNGEE. Between the trimmed V and J ends, which lost 0 bases and 0 bases, there was a span of 3 bases. The CDR3 protein is CASSVVVNTEAFF. The CDR3, as DNA: TGTGCCAGCAGCGTAGTGGTGAACACTGAAGCTTTCTTT.